This TCR beta chain was sequenced during a study of PD-L1 blockade in urothelial cancer. Study-level information: Men with urothelial cancer arising in the bladder made up most of the roughly 29 patients. Once treatment had started, blood was analyzed at 3 weeks (second dose) and again at 6 weeks. Researchers found blood samples held a median of roughly 140,000 T cells. Whole-study findings and limits: When pretreatment blood TCR clonality was below the median, it predicted better survival.

V was clipped by 6 bases and J by 8 bases; unmatched bases: 9. Germline V gives CDR1 LGHNT, CDR2 FRNRAP. CDR3 length: 14 amino acids. Details on this clone: Antigen specificity is unknown.

Libraries were prepared by immunoSEQ multiplex PCR; TCRdb keeps only in-frame clonotypes and omits some of them. The table lists about 39,000 clones, around 89% of them singletons. The sequenced sample was PBMCs, obtained around atezolizumab (anti-PD-L1) treatment. The genes are TRBV12-5 and TRBJ1-4; the match to TRBD1 covers 7 bases. This TCR was sampled from a man between 60 and 75 years old with urothelial cancer. In DNA form, the CDR3 reads TGTGCTAGTGGATACACAGGGGCTGGCGAAAAACTGTTTTTT. This encodes CASGYTGAGEKLFF.